This entry lists 2 T cell receptor beta chains sequenced from one sample in a study of control samples from healthy donors and cancer patients. Sequenced by immunoSEQ multiplex PCR; TCRdb stores in-frame clones only, minus some. The table lists 98,000 or so clones, 82% of them singletons, with roughly 2% in the top ten. The material sequenced was blood. These receptors were taken from a man aged 55 to 70 in good health.

V is TRBV25-1 and J is TRBJ2-1, with D possibly called TRBD1 or TRBD2 (5 bases each). Between the trimmed V and J ends, which lost 1 base and 12 bases, there was a span of 10 bases. CDR3 size: 12 residues. Germline CDR1 MGHDK, CDR2 SYGVNS. As DNA, the CDR3 is TGTGCCAGCAGTGAATTCTCTGGGGGGCAGTTCTTC. This gives the protein CASSEFSGGQFF.

The chain uses TRBV5-8 and TRBJ2-3; 9 nucleotides agree with TRBD2. This CDR3 has 18 amino acids. From germline, CDR1 is SGHTS and CDR2 YDEGEE. V dropped 1 base and J dropped 0; count of bases not matched to a gene: 9. The CDR3 reads CASSLLSSGVLSTDTQYF. The CDR3, as DNA: TGTGCCAGCAGCTTGTTGTCTAGCGGGGTGTTAAGCACAGATACGCAGTATTTT.